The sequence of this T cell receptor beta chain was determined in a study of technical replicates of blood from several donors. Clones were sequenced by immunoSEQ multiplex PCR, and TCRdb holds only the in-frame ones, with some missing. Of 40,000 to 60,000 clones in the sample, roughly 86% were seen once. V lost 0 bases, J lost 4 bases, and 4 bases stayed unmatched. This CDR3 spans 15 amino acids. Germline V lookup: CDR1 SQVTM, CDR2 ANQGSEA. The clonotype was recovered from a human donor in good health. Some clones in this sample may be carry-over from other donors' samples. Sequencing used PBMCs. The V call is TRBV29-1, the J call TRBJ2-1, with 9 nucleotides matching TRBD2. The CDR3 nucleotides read TGCAGCGTTGAAGATCGGACTAGCGTTTACAATGAGCAGTTCTTC. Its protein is CSVEDRTSVYNEQFF.